This T cell receptor beta chain is from a study of graft-versus-host responses after intestinal transplantation (dated by TCRdb to 2020 to 2023). About the study as a whole: Recipients received multivisceral, liver-intestinal, or isolated intestinal transplants. Rather than going through the commercial service, samples from three later patients were sequenced in-house on an Illumina MiSeq and processed with MiXCR. The cohort enrolled 20 to 25 intestinal transplant recipients including one retransplant, and a few patients lacking pretransplant specimens were excluded. Bulk TCR-beta CDR3 sequencing was used to track graft-versus-host and host-versus-graft alloreactive T cell clones in the graft, circulation and bone marrow after intestinal transplantation. To identify alloreactive clones, pre-transplant mixed lymphocyte reaction products were sequenced and compared with unstimulated pre-transplant donor and recipient T cells. Every recipient was given anti-thymocyte globulin induction, followed by about 3 years of maintenance tacrolimus and steroids. A peak of at least 4% donor T cells among recipient peripheral blood mononuclear cells was the definition used for donor T cell macrochimerism.

Read against the paper, the sample's time point label means: cells obtained before transplantation from donor or recipient. CD3+CD4+ and CD3+CD8+ populations were FACS-sorted from unstimulated pre-transplant donor and recipient cells taken from spleen or lymph nodes. The CDR3 runs 13 residues from the cysteine to the phenylalanine. CDR3 DNA is the only sequence kept; it has 39 bases, read in frame from the first base. Per the germline V gene, SGHAT is the CDR1 and FQNNGV is the CDR2. Trimmed from V: 9 bases; trimmed from J: 2 bases; junction bases lacking a gene match: 7. Libraries were prepared through the immunoSEQ multiplex PCR assay. In most patients, genomic DNA was isolated using the Qiagen DNeasy Blood and Tissue Kit and sent frozen to Adaptive Biotechnologies for TCR sequencing. For most patients, high-throughput TCR-beta CDR3 sequencing of genomic DNA was performed by Adaptive Biotechnologies. On the study's bioinformatics: TCR sequencing data were retrieved from Adaptive's ImmunoSEQ software for around 20 patients, whereas three other patients were processed with MiXCR and VDJtools. To correct CD4 versus CD8 sorting errors, any sequence found in both subsets at a frequency ratio below 5:1 was removed. CDR3 nucleotide sequences shared between donor and recipient were removed because their origin could not be assigned. To be classed as alloreactive, a clone needed at least 2-fold expansion over unstimulated cells and a minimum CFSE-low frequency of 0.002% (template counts) or 0.001% (read counts). A clone was considered mappable if detected in the sequenced pre-transplant spleen, lymph node, or MLR CFSE-low populations of the donor or recipient. Cumulative frequency of alloreactive clones was calculated as a percentage of all sequences weighted by copy number. TCRdb carries this immuneACCESS record with in-frame sequences only. Its versions omit some clonotypes, under half of them owing to an unresolved V gene in the studies checked, with the rest unexplained. V, J and clone size were drawn from that table, and D and trimming were deduced from the DNA. The sample table records about 99,000 clones; 85% to 95% of these occur just once. The biggest ten clones account for over 0.055% of the sample.

Overall study results and their limits: In patients with donor T cell macrochimerism, the allografts had high GvH to HvG T cell clonal ratios. Early after transplant, peak levels of circulating GvH clones were associated with declines in HvG clones. GvH clones were detected in recipient bone marrow, and some appeared earlier in ileal mucosa or blood, consistent with an intestinal mucosal origin. Conclusions were limited by the relatively low number and heterogeneity of intestinal transplant patients.

Details on this clone: Its antigen is unknown. One base away there is no much larger clone; base qualities are not given.

Sequencing used unstimulated CD8+ T cells sorted from spleen or lymph node cells, obtained before transplant. The sequence derives from a human donor who was the organ donor for an intestinal transplant. This receptor chain uses TRBV11-2 and TRBJ2-7, and TRBD1 aligns with 7 junction nucleotides. The sequence in DNA is TGTGCCAGTTTAGGGGGCAGCACCTACGAGCAGTACTTC. Its protein reads: CASLGGSTYEQYF.